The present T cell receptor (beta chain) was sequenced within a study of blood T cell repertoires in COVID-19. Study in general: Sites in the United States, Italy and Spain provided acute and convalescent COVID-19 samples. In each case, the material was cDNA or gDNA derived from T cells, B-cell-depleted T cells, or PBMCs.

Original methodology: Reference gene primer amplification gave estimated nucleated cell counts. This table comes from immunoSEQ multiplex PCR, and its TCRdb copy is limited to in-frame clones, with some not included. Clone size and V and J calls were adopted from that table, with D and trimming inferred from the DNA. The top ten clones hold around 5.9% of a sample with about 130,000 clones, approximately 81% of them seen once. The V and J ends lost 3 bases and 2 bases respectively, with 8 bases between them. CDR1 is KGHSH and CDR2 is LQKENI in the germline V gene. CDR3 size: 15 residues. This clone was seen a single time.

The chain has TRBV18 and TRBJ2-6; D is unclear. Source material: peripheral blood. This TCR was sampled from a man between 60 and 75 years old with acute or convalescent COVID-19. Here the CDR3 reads CASSPPVPGANVLTF. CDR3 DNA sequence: TGTGCCAGCTCACCTCCAGTCCCTGGGGCCAACGTCCTGACTTTC.